Below, 14 T cell receptor beta chains from the same sample are listed, as sequenced in a study of CD8 T cells in Susac syndrome. RNA was extracted with the RNeasy kit, and a quantity of roughly 0.5 to 1 ug was reverse transcribed using random hexamers. TCRdb used MiXCR to reprocess the immunoSEQ multiplex PCR reads, holding one entry per CDR3 protein. The table records a few hundred thousand distinct CDR3 sequences, roughly 94% of them present only once. The specimen was CD4+ T cells from PBMCs. The origin of the receptors is a human donor with multiple sclerosis.

The chain is built from TRBV5-1 and TRBJ1-1, with a weak D call TRBD1 (5 bases). Per the germline V gene, CDR1 is SGHRS and CDR2 is YFSETQ. The V and J ends lost 4 bases and 1 base respectively, with 14 bases between them. The CDR3 spans 15 residues. This chain's CDR3 is CASSPQGPPNTEAFF. The CDR3 DNA follows: TGCGCCAGCAGCCCGCAGGGCCCTCCGAACACTGAAGCTTTCTTT.

The chain couples TRBV7-8 to TRBJ2-7, with TRBD2 matching 9 bases. V trimming: 7 bases; J trimming: 3 bases; junction bases outside the gene matches: 10. The CDR3 has 15 residues. CDR1 SGHVS and CDR2 FQNEAQ come from the germline V gene. The CDR3 DNA is TGTGCCAGCACCCTTGGGCGGGGGGGAGACTACGAGCAGTACTTC. Translating gives CASTLGRGGDYEQYF.

The chain links TRBV18 to TRBJ1-2; D perhaps matches TRBD1 (5 bases). The CDR3 is 15 amino acids. V lost 3 bases and J lost 1, with 12 bases in between. CDR1 is KGHSH and CDR2 is LQKENI in the germline V gene. CDR3 DNA sequence: TGTGCCAGCTCACCCTCAGGGCGGTATAACTATGGCTACACCTTC. Protein sequence: CASSPSGRYNYGYTF.

V gene TRBV28 combines with J gene TRBJ1-2, with D possibly being TRBD1 (6 bases). CDR3 length: 12 residues. Trimming removed 2 bases at V and 7 bases at J, with 8 bases between. Germline CDR1 MDHEN, CDR2 SYDVKM. CDR3 bases: TGTGCCAGCAGTTTAAGGGGGGGTGGCTACACCTTC. Its protein is CASSLRGGGYTF.

The rearrangement joins TRBV19 to TRBJ1-2; D not certain. The CDR3 is made up of 14 amino acids. CDR1 is LNHDA, CDR2 SQIVND, per germline (reference sequence). Trimming stripped 7 bases from V and 4 bases from J, with 16 bases between. CDR3: CASNDPGASYGYTF. The CDR3 bases are TGTGCCAGTAATGATCCAGGAGCCTCCTATGGCTACACCTTC.

The V gene is TRBV5-6, the J gene TRBJ2-7, with no clear D. Germline V gene sequence: CDR1 SGHDT, CDR2 YYEEEE. CDR3 length: 16 amino acids. The V and J ends lost 0 bases and 0 bases respectively, with 13 bases between them. DNA of the CDR3: TGTGCCAGCAGCTTGGGCTGGCAGCGACGCTCCTACGAGCAGTACTTC. This codes for CASSLGWQRRSYEQYF. The complete variable domain, with remaining parts taken from reference TRBV5-6 and TRBJ2-7, reads DAGVTQSPTHLIKTRGQQVTLRCSPKSGHDTVSWYQQALGQGPQFIFQYYEEEERQRGNFPDRFSGHQFPNYSSELNVNALLLGDSALYLCASSLGWQRRSYEQYFGPGTRLTVT.

The J gene is TRBJ2-3, the V gene TRBV14, with 7 bases identical to TRBD1. The length of the CDR3 is 13 residues. The trim removed 4 bases at V and 12 bases at J, leaving 10 bases unmatched. CDR1 and CDR2 from the germline V gene are SGHDN and FVKESK. CDR3 amino acids: CASSPQMTGTQYF. The CDR3 DNA reads TGTGCCAGCAGCCCCCAAATGACAGGGACCCAGTATTTT.

The J gene is TRBJ1-1, the V gene TRBV15, with D possibly TRBD1 on 6 matching bases. Trimming took 0 bases from V and 4 from J, leaving 15 bases between them. Germline V gene lookup returns CDR1 LNHNV and CDR2 YYDKDF (reference sequence). This CDR3 has 16 residues. The CDR3 sequence: CATSRDQKYRATEAFF. CDR3 nucleotide sequence: TGTGCCACCAGCAGAGATCAGAAGTACAGGGCCACTGAAGCTTTCTTT.

V usage is TRBV2 and J usage is TRBJ2-7; 9 bases align to TRBD1. From germline, CDR1 is SNHLY and CDR2 FYNNEI. Trimming took 7 bases from V and 5 from J; bases not matched to a gene: 9. The CDR3 spans 14 residues. The CDR3 here is CASIRQGVGDEQYF. The CDR3 DNA follows: TGTGCCAGCATTAGACAGGGGGTCGGCGACGAGCAGTACTTC.

V and J are TRBV19 and TRBJ2-1, with 12 bases matching TRBD2. The V and J ends lost 1 base and 8 bases, in that order; junction bases with no gene match: 9. The CDR3 extends over 17 amino acids. Looked up from germline, CDR1 is LNHDA and CDR2 is SQIVND (reference sequence). In DNA form, the CDR3 reads TGTGCCAGTAGTATAGCGACTAGCGGGAGTGGGTTCGATGAGCAGTTCTTC. Translating it yields CASSIATSGSGFDEQFF.

The chain recombines TRBV29-1 with TRBJ1-4; 10 nucleotides agree with TRBD1. Per germline, CDR1 SQVTM and CDR2 ANQGSEA. CDR3 length: 13 amino acids. The V and J ends lost 7 bases and 8 bases, in that order; junction bases with no gene match: 7. The CDR3, as DNA: TGCAGCGGCCGACAGGGGGCAAGGGAAAAACTGTTTTTT. Protein sequence: CSGRQGAREKLFF.

This clonotype appeared a single time. The chain couples TRBV9 to TRBJ1-6, with D unresolved. The CDR3 spans 14 residues. Trimming took 7 bases from V and 9 from J, leaving 17 bases between them. Germline-derived CDR1 and CDR2 are SGDLS and YYNGEE. CDR3 protein: CASSPDRRLSPLHF. CDR3 sequence (DNA): TGTGCCAGCTCCCCTGACCGGCGGCTTTCACCCCTCCACTTT.

The gene calls are TRBV4-1 and TRBJ2-7; D possibly uses TRBD1 or TRBD2 (5 bases each). The CDR3 runs 15 residues. Germline V gives CDR1 MGHRA, CDR2 YSYEKL. Trimming took off 4 bases at V and 2 bases at J, with 15 bases between the two ends. The CDR3, as DNA: TGCGCCAGCAGCCCACAGGCGCGGGCAACCTACGAGCAGTACTTC. Translated, it gives CASSPQARATYEQYF.

The chain carries TRBV24-1 and TRBJ2-3; D ambiguous. Per the germline V gene, CDR1 is KGHDR and CDR2 is SFDVKD. This CDR3 region has 15 residues. V dropped 3 bases and J dropped 2 bases, with 11 bases sitting between them. CDR3: CATSDPDAPTDTQYF. The CDR3 DNA sequence: TGTGCCACCAGTGATCCGGATGCTCCCACAGATACGCAGTATTTT.